Following are 3 T cell receptor beta chains from one sample sequenced in a study of OX40 agonist ivuxolimab in advanced cancers. Sequencing used immunoSEQ multiplex PCR; TCRdb keeps in-frame clones, though not all of them. In the table there are about 22,000 clones, 84% of which are singletons. The source material was CD4+ or CD8+ T cells sorted from blood, sampled in a trial of the OX40 agonist ivuxolimab. The origin of the receptors is an adult with an advanced solid tumor such as melanoma, head and neck, liver or kidney cancer.

The chain has TRBV6-1 and TRBJ2-7; TRBD1 agrees at 9 bases. The junction had 13 bases not matched to a gene; V was cut back by 8 bases and J by 5 bases. The CDR3 totals 15 residues. Germline V gives CDR1 MNHNS, CDR2 SASEGT. The CDR3 is CASLSRDRASDEQYF. As DNA, the CDR3 is TGTGCCAGCCTCTCCAGGGACAGGGCTTCCGACGAGCAGTACTTC.

The J gene is TRBJ2-2, the V gene TRBV4-1; D unclear. CDR1 is MGHRA and CDR2 is YSYEKL in the germline V gene. The CDR3 sequence is 16 residues long. V was shortened by 2 bases and J by 6 bases, with 16 bases between the two germline ends. The CDR3 DNA reads as TGCGCCAGCAGCCAAAGGGTGGTGGTGGAGTCCGGGGAGCTGTTTTTT. Translating it yields CASSQRVVVESGELFF.

The V and J genes are TRBV4-1 and TRBJ1-4; D not certain. CDR1 is MGHRA and CDR2 is YSYEKL in the germline V gene. CDR3 length: 15 residues. V was cut by 8 bases and J by 8 bases, with 21 bases left in between. The CDR3 sequence is CASAQREGIGEKLFF. For the CDR3, the DNA is TGCGCCAGCGCCCAACGTGAGGGTATTGGGGAAAAACTGTTTTTT.